The 22 T cell receptor beta chains given below trace back to one sample, sequenced in a study of T cells in Graves' hyperthyroidism and ophthalmopathy. RNA transcripts were the template for amplifying TCR beta CDR3 regions. With the HTBI primer set, the TCR CDR3 went through a first round of RT-PCR. TCRdb used MiXCR to reprocess the multiplex PCR reads, holding one entry per CDR3 protein. Here the sample spans about 270,000 distinct CDR3 sequences, 22% being singletons. Sequenced: blood. The receptors shown here come from a man aged 25 to 40 with Graves' ophthalmopathy.

In this sample, this clonotype turned up many times. The chain is built from TRBV18 and TRBJ2-7; the D gene could be TRBD1 or TRBD2 (5 bases each). With 2 bases removed from V and 2 bases from J, the gap between germline ends came to 10 bases. This CDR3 is 14 amino acids long. Germline CDR1 is KGHSH and CDR2 is LQKENI. CDR3 in DNA: TGTGCCAGCTCACCAAAACAGGAGGCCTACGAGCAGTACTTC. Residues: CASSPKQEAYEQYF.

The chain couples TRBV15 to TRBJ2-7; D not certain. V lost 2 bases, J lost 3 bases, and 8 bases lay in between. There are 13 residues in the CDR3. The germline gives CDR1 LNHNV, CDR2 YYDKDF (reference sequence). CDR3 region: CATSRPPSYEQYF. The CDR3 DNA is TGTGCCACCAGCAGACCCCCCAGCTACGAGCAGTACTTC. Full variable domain (missing parts from reference TRBV15 and TRBJ2-7): DAMVIQNPRYQVTQFGKPVTLSCSQTLNHNVMYWYQQKSSQAPKLLFHYYDKDFNNEADTPDNFQSRRPNTSFCFLDIRSPGLGDTAMYLCATSRPPSYEQYFGPGTRLTVT.

There are many counts of this clonotype. The chain combines TRBV11-1 with TRBJ2-5; TRBD2 matches at 13 bases. This CDR3 is 15 amino acids long. CDR1 SGHAT and CDR2 FQDESV come from the germline V gene (reference sequence). V shed 2 bases and J 5 bases; nucleotides not matched to a gene: 2. The CDR3, as DNA: TGTGCCAGCAGCTTACGGACTAGCGGGAGCGAGACCCAGTACTTC. Translating gives CASSLRTSGSETQYF.

The chain employs TRBV7-8 and TRBJ2-3; 14 positions agree with TRBD2. J was trimmed by 2 bases and V by 0 bases; bases with no gene match: 1. Looked up from germline, CDR1 is SGHVS and CDR2 is FQNEAQ. The CDR3 extends over 17 amino acids. The CDR3 DNA reads TGTGCCAGCAGCTTAGCGGGACTAGCGGGGGTCACAGATACGCAGTATTTT. Residues: CASSLAGLAGVTDTQYF.

This clonotype has just a few counts. The J gene is TRBJ2-3, the V gene TRBV29-1; no clear D gene. The CDR3 spans 12 residues. From germline, CDR1 is SQVTM and CDR2 ANQGSEA. V shed 4 bases and J shed 1 base, with 6 bases lying between them. This CDR3 is CSVGRGTDTQYF. As DNA, the CDR3 is TGCAGCGTTGGACGGGGCACAGATACGCAGTATTTT.

The chain recombines TRBV7-9 with TRBJ1-3, with D tentatively TRBD1 (6 bases). The length of the CDR3 is 15 residues. Germline-derived CDR1 and CDR2 are SEHNR and FQNEAQ (reference sequence). The V end lost 6 bases, the J end lost 3 bases, and 15 bases lay between the germline ends. The CDR3 bases are TGTGCCAGCAGGGACACAGGGCTCGGTGGAAACACCATATATTTT. This sequence encodes CASRDTGLGGNTIYF.

The chain has TRBV4-1 and TRBJ1-5; D is ambiguous. The CDR3 is 15 amino acids. Looked up from germline, CDR1 is MGHRA and CDR2 is YSYEKL. Trimming left V 0 bases short and J 4 bases short, with 10 bases between. This chain's CDR3 is CASSQDQSLNQPQHF. In nucleotides, the CDR3 is TGCGCCAGCAGCCAAGATCAGTCTCTTAATCAGCCCCAGCATTTT.

This chain uses TRBV3-1 with TRBJ1-2, with no clear D. The CDR3 sequence is 13 residues long. From germline, CDR1 is LGHDT and CDR2 YNNKEL (reference sequence). The ends were cut back, 0 bases at V and 8 bases at J, with 10 bases in the middle. As DNA, the CDR3 is TGTGCCAGCAGCCAAGAGTCCGGTACGGGCTACACCTTC. It yields the protein CASSQESGTGYTF.

This clonotype showed up just a few times. The junction and the germline gene differ at one end; a read error may be behind it. The rearrangement links TRBV7-7 to TRBJ2-5; D is undetermined. CDR1 and CDR2 (germline): SSHAT, FNYEAQ (reference sequence). This CDR3 region has 14 residues. CDR3 DNA: TGTGCTAGCAGCTTATACGGGCTGAAAGAGACCCAGTACTTC. Its translation is CASSLYGLKETQYF.

This clonotype occurred a few times. This chain joins TRBV6-1 and TRBJ2-5; 8 bases align to TRBD2. The CDR3 is 14 amino acids. Germline CDR1 MNHNS, CDR2 SASEGT. V was clipped by 6 bases and J by 4 bases; unmatched bases: 7. CDR3 amino acids: CASSQREPRETQYF. CDR3 sequence (DNA): TGTGCCAGCAGCCAGCGGGAGCCCCGAGAGACCCAGTACTTC.

This clonotype was seen many times. The gene calls are TRBV24-1 and TRBJ2-5, with 9 bases fitting TRBD2. The CDR3 has 15 amino acids. Trimming removed 7 bases from V and 9 bases from J; junction bases left unmatched: 14. The V gene's germline CDR1 is KGHDR and CDR2 SFDVKD. CDR3 in DNA: TGTGCCACCAGCCCCGGGACTAGCCCCTCCGGGGCCCAGTACTTC. It translates to CATSPGTSPSGAQYF.

Many counts were recorded for this clonotype. The chain employs TRBV11-1 and TRBJ2-3; 9 bases agree with TRBD2. V was pared by 6 bases and J by 6 bases, with 13 bases of the junction left unmatched. The CDR3 runs 16 residues. Germline-derived CDR1 and CDR2 are SGHAT and FQDESV (reference sequence). The CDR3 loop is CASRSNSGSSSDTQYF. The CDR3 DNA sequence: TGTGCCAGCAGATCCAATAGCGGGAGTTCTTCGGATACGCAGTATTTT. Variable domain in full (rest from reference TRBV11-1 and TRBJ2-3): EAEVAQSPRYKITEKSQAVAFWCDPISGHATLYWYRQILGQGPELLVQFQDESVVDDSQLPKDRFSAERLKGVDSTLKIQPAELGDSAMYLCASRSNSGSSSDTQYFGPGTRLTVL.

The table lists this clonotype with many counts. The V gene is TRBV18, the J gene TRBJ1-4; weak D call: TRBD1 (6 bases). Per the germline V gene, CDR1 is KGHSH and CDR2 is LQKENI. Trimming left V 8 bases short and J 5 bases short, with 18 bases between. There are 15 residues in the CDR3. This CDR3 is CASHPGAGMNEKLFF. The CDR3 DNA reads as TGTGCCAGCCACCCGGGGGCAGGGATGAATGAAAAACTGTTTTTT. Full variable domain (remainder filled in from reference TRBV18 and TRBJ1-4): NAGVMQNPRHLVRRRGQEARLRCSPMKGHSHVYWYRQLPEEGLKFMVYLQKENIIDESGMPKERFSAEFPKEGPSILRIQQVVRGDSAAYFCASHPGAGMNEKLFFGSGTQLSVL.

This clonotype was detected only a few times. The chain couples TRBV14 to TRBJ2-1; TRBD2 might be the D (5 bases). The germline V gene has CDR1 SGHDN and CDR2 FVKESK. Trimming left V 4 bases short and J 9 bases short, with 19 bases between. This CDR3 region has 15 residues. CDR3 bases: TGTGCCAGCAGCCCTCGACTACAAGTGACGGGTGAGCAGTTCTTC. The encoded protein is CASSPRLQVTGEQFF.

In its sample, this clonotype was seen once. The chain recombines TRBV19 with TRBJ2-1, with 8 bases fitting TRBD2. The V segment lost 5 bases and the J segment 10 bases; nucleotides outside the gene matches: 19. The germline V gene encodes CDR1 LNHDA and CDR2 SQIVND (reference sequence). The CDR3 covers 17 residues. CDR3 sequence reads: CASSPPQGSGRGREQFF. The CDR3 bases are TGTGCCAGTAGTCCCCCCCAGGGCAGCGGGAGAGGGAGGGAGCAGTTCTTC.

The chain is built from TRBV12-3 or TRBV12-4 and TRBJ1-1; D is undetermined. The CDR3 contains 13 residues. Trimming stripped 6 bases from V and 4 bases from J, with 12 bases between. CDR3 coding DNA: TGTGCCAGCAGCCTAGCCCGGACCACTGAAGCTTTCTTT. Translating gives CASSLARTTEAFF.

V gene TRBV5-5 combines with J gene TRBJ2-7; D could derive from TRBD1 or TRBD2 (7 bases each). This CDR3 contains 13 residues. Looked up from germline, CDR1 is SGHKS and CDR2 is YYEKEE (reference sequence). V shed 7 bases and J shed 0 bases, with 11 bases lying between them. CDR3 loop: CASGRDSSYEQYF. In nucleotides, the CDR3 is TGTGCCAGCGGGAGGGACAGCTCCTACGAGCAGTACTTC.

The table lists this clonotype with many counts. The chain combines TRBV2 with TRBJ2-5; D is possibly TRBD1 (6 bases). Germline assignment: CDR1 SNHLY and CDR2 FYNNEI. The V end was cut by 6 bases, the J end by 1 base, with 15 bases between. This CDR3 has 15 residues. CDR3 in amino acids: CASRDGDITQETQYF. CDR3 DNA sequence: TGTGCCAGCAGGGATGGGGACATTACCCAAGAGACCCAGTACTTC.

This clonotype was recorded at least ten times. The rearrangement uses TRBV28 and TRBJ1-1; TRBD1 matches at 9 bases. Germline lookup yields CDR1 MDHEN and CDR2 SYDVKM. V trimming: 6 bases; J trimming: 4 bases; junction bases outside the gene matches: 15. The CDR3 length is 17 residues. CDR3 sequence (DNA): TGTGCCAGCAGCCCCGAGGGGACAGGGAGGAGAGGCACTGAAGCTTTCTTT. This gives the protein CASSPEGTGRRGTEAFF.

The rearrangement links TRBV7-2 to TRBJ1-2; D not resolved. The CDR3 covers 14 residues. Germline V gene data show CDR1 as SGHTA and CDR2 as FQGNSA. The V end was cut by 1 base, the J end by 4 bases, with 10 bases between. The CDR3 DNA is TGTGCCAGCAGCTTAGATAGCAGAGGCTATGGCTACACCTTC. The encoded protein is CASSLDSRGYGYTF.

This chain uses TRBV15 with TRBJ2-7; D is unresolved. CDR1 and CDR2 from the germline V gene are LNHNV and YYDKDF (reference sequence). The length of the CDR3 is 15 residues. Deletions cut 0 bases from V and 2 bases from J, with 11 bases between. CDR3 sequence (DNA): TGTGCCACCAGCAGAGATCCCGTCCTAGCCTACGAGCAGTACTTC. Amino acids: CATSRDPVLAYEQYF.

This clonotype has just a few counts. The chain carries TRBV30 and TRBJ2-1, with D possibly being TRBD1 (6 bases). V lost 3 bases and J 6 bases, leaving 9 bases between the germline ends. CDR1 and CDR2 from the germline V gene are GTSNPN and SVGIG (reference sequence). The CDR3 consists of 12 residues. CDR3 coding DNA: TGTGCCTGGAGGGGGGCTAGCAATGAGCAGTTCTTC. Amino acids: CAWRGASNEQFF.